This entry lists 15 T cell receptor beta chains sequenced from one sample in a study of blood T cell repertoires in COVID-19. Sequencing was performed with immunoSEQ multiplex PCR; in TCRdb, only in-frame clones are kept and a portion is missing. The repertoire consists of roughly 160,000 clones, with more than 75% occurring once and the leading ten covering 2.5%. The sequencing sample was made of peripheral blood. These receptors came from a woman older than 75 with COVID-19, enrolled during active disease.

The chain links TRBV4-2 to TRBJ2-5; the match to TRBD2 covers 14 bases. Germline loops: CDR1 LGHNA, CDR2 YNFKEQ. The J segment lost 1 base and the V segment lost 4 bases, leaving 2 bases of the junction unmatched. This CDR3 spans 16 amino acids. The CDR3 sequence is CASSRLAGGLQETQYF. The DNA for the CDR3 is TGTGCCAGCAGCCGACTAGCGGGAGGGCTCCAAGAGACCCAGTACTTC.

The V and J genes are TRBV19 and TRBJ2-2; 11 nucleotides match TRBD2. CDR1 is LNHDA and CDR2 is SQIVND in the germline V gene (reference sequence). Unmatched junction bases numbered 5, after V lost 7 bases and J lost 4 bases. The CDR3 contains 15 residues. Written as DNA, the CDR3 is TGTGCCAGTATTAGCGGGAGGGTCGGCACCGGGGAGCTGTTTTTT. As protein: CASISGRVGTGELFF.

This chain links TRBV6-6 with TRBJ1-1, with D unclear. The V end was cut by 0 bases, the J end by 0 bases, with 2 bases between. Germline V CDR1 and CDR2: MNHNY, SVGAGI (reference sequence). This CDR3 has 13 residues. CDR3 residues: CASSYSMNTEAFF. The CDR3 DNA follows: TGTGCCAGCAGTTACTCCATGAACACTGAAGCTTTCTTT.

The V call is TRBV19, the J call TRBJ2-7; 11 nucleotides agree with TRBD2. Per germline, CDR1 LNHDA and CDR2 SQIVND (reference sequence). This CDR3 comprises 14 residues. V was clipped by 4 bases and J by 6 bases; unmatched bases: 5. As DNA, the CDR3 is TGTGCCAGTAGTAAAACTAGCGGGAGTTCCGAGCAGTACTTC. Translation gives CASSKTSGSSEQYF.

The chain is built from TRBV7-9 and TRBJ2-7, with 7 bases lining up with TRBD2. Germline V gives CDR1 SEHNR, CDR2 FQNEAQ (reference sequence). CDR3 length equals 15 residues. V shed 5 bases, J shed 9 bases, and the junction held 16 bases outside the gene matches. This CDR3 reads CASSPLISGGFGQYF. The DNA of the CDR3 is TGTGCCAGCAGCCCGCTTATCTCGGGGGGTTTTGGGCAGTACTTC. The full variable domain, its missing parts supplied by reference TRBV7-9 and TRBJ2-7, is DTGVSQNPRHKITKRGQNVTFRCDPISEHNRLYWYRQTLGQGPEFLTYFQNEAQLEKSRLLSDRFSAERPKGSFSTLEIQRTEQGDSAMYLCASSPLISGGFGQYFGPGTRLTVT.

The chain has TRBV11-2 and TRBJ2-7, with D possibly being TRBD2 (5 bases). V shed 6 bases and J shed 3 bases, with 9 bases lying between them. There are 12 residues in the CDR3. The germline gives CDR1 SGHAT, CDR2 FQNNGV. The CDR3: CASRTTSYEQYF. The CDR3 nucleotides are TGTGCCAGCAGGACAACTAGCTACGAGCAGTACTTC.

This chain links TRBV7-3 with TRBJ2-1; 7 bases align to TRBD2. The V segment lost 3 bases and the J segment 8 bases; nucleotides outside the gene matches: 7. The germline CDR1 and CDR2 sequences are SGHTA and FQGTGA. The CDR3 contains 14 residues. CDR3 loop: CASSFGGSEDEQFF. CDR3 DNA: TGTGCCAGCAGCTTCGGCGGGAGCGAGGATGAGCAGTTCTTC.

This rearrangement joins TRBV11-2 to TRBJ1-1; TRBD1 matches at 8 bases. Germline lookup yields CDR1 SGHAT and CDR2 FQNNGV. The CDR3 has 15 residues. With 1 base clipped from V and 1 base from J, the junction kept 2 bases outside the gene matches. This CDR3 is CASSLAGGQNTEAFF. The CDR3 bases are TGTGCCAGCAGCTTAGCAGGGGGCCAGAACACTGAAGCTTTCTTT.

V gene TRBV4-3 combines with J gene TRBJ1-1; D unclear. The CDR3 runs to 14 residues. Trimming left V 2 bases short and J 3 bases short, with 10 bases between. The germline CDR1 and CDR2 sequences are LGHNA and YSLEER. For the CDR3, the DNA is TGCGCCAGCAGCCAACGGGTTGAGGACACTGAAGCTTTCTTT. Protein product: CASSQRVEDTEAFF.

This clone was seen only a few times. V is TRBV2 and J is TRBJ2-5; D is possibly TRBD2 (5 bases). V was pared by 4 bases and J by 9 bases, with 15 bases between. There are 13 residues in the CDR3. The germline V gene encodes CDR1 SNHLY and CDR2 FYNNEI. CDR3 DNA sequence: TGTGCCAGCAGTGGCGCAACGGGGTCGGCCCAGTACTTC. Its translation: CASSGATGSAQYF.

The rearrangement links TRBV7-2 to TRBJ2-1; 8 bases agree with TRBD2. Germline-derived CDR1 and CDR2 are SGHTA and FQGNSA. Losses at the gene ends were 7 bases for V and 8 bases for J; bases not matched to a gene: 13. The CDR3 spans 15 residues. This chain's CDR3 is CASNSPGLVLDEQFF. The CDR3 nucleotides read TGTGCCAGCAACTCGCCGGGACTAGTGCTCGATGAGCAGTTCTTC.

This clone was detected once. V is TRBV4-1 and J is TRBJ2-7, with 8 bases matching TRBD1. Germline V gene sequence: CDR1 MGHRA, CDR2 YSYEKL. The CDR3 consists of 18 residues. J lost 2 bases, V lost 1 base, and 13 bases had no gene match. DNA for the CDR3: TGCGCCAGCAGCCAAGCGGATTTTTTAGGACAGGGCCCCTACGAGCAGTACTTC. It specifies CASSQADFLGQGPYEQYF.

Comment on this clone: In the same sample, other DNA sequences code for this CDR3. The CDR3: CASSPSTDTQYF. In nucleotides, the CDR3 is TGTGCCAGCAGCCCTAGCACAGATACGCAGTATTTT. The chain carries TRBV12-3 or TRBV12-4 and TRBJ2-3; no clear D gene. The V and J ends lost 6 bases and 0 bases respectively, with 4 bases between them. The CDR3 length is 12 residues.

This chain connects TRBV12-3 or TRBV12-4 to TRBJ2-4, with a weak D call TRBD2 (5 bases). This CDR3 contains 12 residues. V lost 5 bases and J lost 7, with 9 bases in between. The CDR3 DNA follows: TGTGCCAGCAGTGCATCGGGGAACATTCAGTACTTC. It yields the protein CASSASGNIQYF.

The CDR3: CASSLEGLAGGPVEQFF. In DNA, the CDR3 is TGTGCCAGCAGCTTAGAGGGACTAGCGGGAGGGCCGGTTGAGCAGTTCTTC. The chain joins TRBV7-9 to TRBJ2-1; 16 positions agree with TRBD2. The length of the CDR3 is 17 residues. The J segment lost 9 bases and the V segment lost 1 base, leaving 6 bases of the junction unmatched. From germline, CDR1 is SEHNR and CDR2 FQNEAQ (reference sequence).